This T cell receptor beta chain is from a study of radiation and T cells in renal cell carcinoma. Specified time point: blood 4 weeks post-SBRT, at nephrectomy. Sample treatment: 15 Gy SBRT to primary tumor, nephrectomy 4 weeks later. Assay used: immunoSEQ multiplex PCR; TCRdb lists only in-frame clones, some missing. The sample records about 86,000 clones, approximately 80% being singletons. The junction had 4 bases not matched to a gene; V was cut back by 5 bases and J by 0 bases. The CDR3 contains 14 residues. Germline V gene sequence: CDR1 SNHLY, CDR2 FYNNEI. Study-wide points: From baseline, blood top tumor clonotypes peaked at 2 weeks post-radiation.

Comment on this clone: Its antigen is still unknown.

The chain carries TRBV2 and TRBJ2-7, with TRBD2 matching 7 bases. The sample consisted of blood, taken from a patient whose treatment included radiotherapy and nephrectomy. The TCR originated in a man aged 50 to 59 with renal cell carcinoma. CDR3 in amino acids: CASSSTSVSYEQYF. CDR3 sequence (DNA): TGTGCCAGCAGTTCCACTAGCGTCTCCTACGAGCAGTACTTC.